These 19 T cell receptor beta chains were all obtained from the same sample, sequenced in a study of CD8 T cells in ankylosing spondylitis. One entry per CDR3 protein, called by TCRdb with MiXCR from the 5' RACE reads. The data contain approximately 290,000 distinct CDR3 sequences, less than 25% of them seen just once; the ten biggest clones take up roughly 3.6%. Material for sequencing was blood, either unsorted or a sorted T cell fraction (not recorded which). These receptors originate from a female donor with ankylosing spondylitis or in good health (not recorded which).

This clonotype was observed a handful of times. This chain uses TRBV12-3 or TRBV12-4 with TRBJ1-4; D call uncertain. Between the trimmed V and J ends, which lost 5 bases and 7 bases, there was a span of 11 bases. This CDR3 has 13 amino acids. CDR3 region: CASSNFLGEKLFF. In DNA, the CDR3 is TGTGCCAGCAGTAATTTCCTCGGTGAAAAACTGTTTTTT.

This clonotype was seen only a few times. The chain couples TRBV4-2 to TRBJ2-1; 7 bases map to TRBD2. Germline-derived CDR1 and CDR2 are LGHNA and YNFKEQ. The CDR3 is 15 amino acids. Trimming took 3 bases from V and 3 from J; bases not matched to a gene: 5. CDR3 amino acids: CASSHRGDYYNEQFF. Here the CDR3 DNA reads TGTGCCAGCAGCCATCGAGGGGACTACTACAATGAGCAGTTCTTC.

At least ten counts were recorded for this clonotype. This rearrangement joins TRBV5-5 to TRBJ2-1; no clear D. The germline V gene has CDR1 SGHKS and CDR2 YYEKEE (reference sequence). V lost 6 bases and J 10 bases, leaving 23 bases between the germline ends. The CDR3 sequence is 15 residues long. The CDR3 DNA reads as TGTGCCAGCATGATAGGAATGATGGCCCCAAGGGAGCAGTTCTTC. Translated, it gives CASMIGMMAPREQFF.

The chain joins TRBV27 to TRBJ2-7; 7 bases align to TRBD2. The V gene end was trimmed by 6 bases and the J gene end by 2 bases; junction bases not matched to a gene: 4. The CDR3 sequence is 13 residues long. The germline V gene has CDR1 MNHEY and CDR2 SMNVEV (reference sequence). The CDR3 DNA sequence: TGTGCCAGCAGCACAGCGGGGCCCTACGAGCAGTACTTC. Encoded protein: CASSTAGPYEQYF.

V usage is TRBV15 and J usage is TRBJ1-1; D remains unclear. Trimming removed 8 bases from V and 4 bases from J, with 17 bases in between. This CDR3 is built from 14 residues. Germline V gene data show CDR1 as LNHNV and CDR2 as YYDKDF (reference sequence). CDR3 sequence: CATGEGLRSTEAFF. In nucleotides, the CDR3 is TGTGCCACCGGGGAGGGCTTAAGGAGCACTGAAGCTTTCTTT.

The rearrangement uses TRBV12-3 or TRBV12-4 and TRBJ2-1, with D possibly TRBD2 on 6 matching bases. The V gene lost 2 bases and the J gene lost 0 bases, with 11 bases spanning the gap. This CDR3 is built from 16 residues. The CDR3 DNA reads as TGTGCCAGCAGTTTATCCCGGGACTTCTCCTACAATGAGCAGTTCTTC. The encoded protein is CASSLSRDFSYNEQFF.

The gene calls are TRBV7-9 and TRBJ2-3; 9 bases agree with TRBD1. The CDR3 is made up of 15 amino acids. Germline V gives CDR1 SEHNR, CDR2 FQNEAQ (reference sequence). The trim removed 10 bases at V and 3 bases at J, leaving 11 bases unmatched. In DNA, the CDR3 is TGTGCCACCACGCCGGGACAGGGAGTGACAGATACGCAGTATTTT. Translating it yields CATTPGQGVTDTQYF.

This clonotype was detected only a few times. CDR3 nucleotide sequence: TGTGCCAGCAGTTCCGCAGGGCCTGGGGCCAACGTCCTGACTTTC. Its translation is CASSSAGPGANVLTF. The V call is TRBV6-2 or TRBV6-3, the J call TRBJ2-6; a possible D gene is TRBD1 (5 bases). Trimming stripped 4 bases from V and 2 bases from J, with 9 bases between. CDR3 size: 15 residues. Looked up from germline, CDR1 is MNHEY and CDR2 is SVGEGT.

The chain couples TRBV7-9 to TRBJ2-1; the match to TRBD2 covers 16 bases. With 5 bases clipped from V and 9 bases from J, the junction kept 4 bases outside the gene matches. The CDR3 totals 15 residues. CDR1 is SEHNR, CDR2 FQNEAQ, per germline (reference sequence). CDR3: CASSGTSGRASEQFF. The CDR3 coding sequence is TGTGCCAGCAGCGGGACTAGCGGGAGGGCCAGTGAGCAGTTCTTC.

In this sample, this clonotype turned up a few times. This chain joins TRBV6-5 and TRBJ2-7; 7 bases fit TRBD1. Losses at the gene ends were 2 bases for V and 5 bases for J; bases not matched to a gene: 6. The CDR3 has 14 amino acids. Germline values: CDR1 MNHEY, CDR2 SVGAGI. The CDR3 reads CASSYPGQSDEQYF. CDR3 bases: TGTGCCAGCAGTTACCCGGGACAGTCAGACGAGCAGTACTTC.

CDR3 sequence: CASSGHSPGQEGYTF. The CDR3 nucleotides are TGTGCCAGCAGTGGTCATTCCCCGGGACAGGAGGGCTACACCTTC. This chain joins TRBV27 and TRBJ1-2; the match to TRBD1 covers 8 bases. V gave up 5 bases and J gave up 8 bases; unmatched junction bases: 13. Germline V gene lookup returns CDR1 MNHEY and CDR2 SMNVEV (reference sequence). The CDR3 covers 15 residues.

This clonotype was observed at least ten times. The V and J genes are TRBV29-1 and TRBJ2-5; D gene ambiguous. The germline CDR1 and CDR2 sequences are SQVTM and ANQGSEA. Trimming took 2 bases from V and 6 from J, leaving 13 bases between them. The CDR3 contains 13 residues. This CDR3 reads CSVEKQQKKTQYF. The DNA of the CDR3 is TGCAGCGTTGAAAAACAGCAAAAGAAGACCCAGTACTTC.

In this sample, this clonotype turned up once. The genes are TRBV19 and TRBJ2-4, with TRBD1 identical over 9 bases. Germline lookup yields CDR1 LNHDA and CDR2 SQIVND (reference sequence). The trim removed 5 bases at V and 7 bases at J, leaving 6 bases unmatched. The CDR3 length is 14 residues. The CDR3 here is CASSPLTGGNIQYF. The CDR3 bases are TGTGCCAGTAGTCCCCTGACAGGGGGTAACATTCAGTACTTC.

This clonotype was detected a few times. The chain has TRBV4-2 and TRBJ2-1, with D tentatively TRBD2 (6 bases). Germline CDR1 reads LGHNA; CDR2 reads YNFKEQ. The CDR3 totals 14 residues. Deletions cut 0 bases from V and 8 bases from J, with 11 bases between. Here the CDR3 DNA reads TGTGCCAGCAGCCAAGAAGCTAGCGTGGATGAGCAGTTCTTC. This translates into CASSQEASVDEQFF.

The sample holds many counts of this clonotype. The chain combines TRBV10-3 with TRBJ2-5; unclear D gene. The CDR3 loop spans 15 amino acids. V was shortened by 8 bases and J by 2 bases, with 18 bases between the two germline ends. CDR1 ENHRY and CDR2 SYGVKD come from the germline V gene. The CDR3 spells CAIAEETPRQETQYF. The CDR3 DNA sequence: TGTGCCATCGCCGAGGAGACACCAAGACAAGAGACCCAGTACTTC.

This clonotype occurred a few times. The V and J genes are TRBV9 and TRBJ2-1; tentative D call: TRBD2 (6 bases). The V gene's germline CDR1 is SGDLS and CDR2 YYNGEE. The CDR3 totals 14 residues. V was pared by 0 bases and J by 7 bases, with 11 bases between. CDR3: CASSVAGALNEQFF. CDR3 coding DNA: TGTGCCAGCAGCGTAGCGGGAGCGTTGAATGAGCAGTTCTTC.

The chain carries TRBV6-2 or TRBV6-3 and TRBJ2-1; 7 nucleotides align to TRBD1. Germline V lookup: CDR1 MNHEY, CDR2 SVGEGT. With V trimmed by 4 bases and J by 1 base, 4 bases remained unmatched. The CDR3 loop spans 15 amino acids. The CDR3 DNA reads as TGTGCCAGCAGTTCAGAGGGGGCTTCCTACAATGAGCAGTTCTTC. Encoded protein: CASSSEGASYNEQFF.

Turning to this clonotype: A much bigger clone sits one base away, suggesting this may be a read error. The V gene is TRBV28, the J gene TRBJ1-5; D unclear. Between the trimmed V and J ends, which lost 8 bases and 5 bases, there was a span of 7 bases. Germline CDR1 is MDHEN and CDR2 is SYDVKM. The CDR3 has 11 residues. In DNA form, the CDR3 reads TGTGCCAGCGGTAGAGATCAGCCCCAGCATTTT. Its translation is CASGRDQPQHF. Full variable domain (missing parts from reference TRBV28 and TRBJ1-5): DVKVTQSSRYLVKRTGEKVFLECVQDMDHENMFWYRQDPGLGLRLIYFSYDVKMKEKGDIPEGYSVSREKKERFSLILESASTNQTSMYLCASGRDQPQHFGDGTRLSIL.

The V call is TRBV25-1, the J call TRBJ2-1; D is perhaps TRBD1 or TRBD2 (5 bases each). Germline assignment: CDR1 MGHDK and CDR2 SYGVNS. The V end lost 2 bases, the J end lost 12 bases, and 14 bases lay between the germline ends. The CDR3 covers 13 residues. CDR3 nucleotide sequence: TGTGCCAGCAGTGAACCGAATATGAGGGGGCAGTTCTTC. Protein sequence: CASSEPNMRGQFF.